This TCR beta chain derives from a study of PD-1 blockade in classical Hodgkin lymphoma (dated by TCRdb to 2020 to 2021). The study in broad terms: To define a peripheral blood immune signature of response to PD-1 blockade in classical Hodgkin lymphoma, the study combined TCR beta sequencing with CyTOF.

The sample's time point label, in plain terms: newly diagnosed, previously untreated cHL patient sample. To serve as a comparison group for the relapsed/refractory trial patients, PBMCs were sequenced from patients with newly diagnosed, previously untreated classical Hodgkin lymphoma. Peripheral blood was collected in 8 mL Vacutainer Cell Preparation Tubes, from which PBMCs were isolated by centrifugation and then cryopreserved. Results and caveats for the whole study, not just this receptor: Baseline TCR diversity was reported as lower in newly diagnosed patients than in healthy donors, and lower still in relapsed/refractory patients. The study covered only a single clinical trial cohort, and the causes of the repertoire differences, possibly disease activity or prior therapy, were still not defined.

The CDR3, cysteine through phenylalanine, is 13 amino acids long. CDR3 DNA is the only sequence kept; it has 39 bases, read in frame from the first base. V drops 6 bases and J drops 4 bases, leaving 15 bases in between. CDR1 GTSNPN and CDR2 SVGIG are derived from the germline V gene (reference sequence). A word on this clone: The antigen it binds to is not known. No qualities accompany the bases; no much larger clone lies one base away.

The Qiagen DNeasy kit was used to extract genomic DNA both from unsorted PBMCs and from the negatively selected CD4+ and CD8+ fractions. Amplification of TCR beta CDR3 regions was done by immunoSEQ multiplex PCR with primers that anneal to V and J segments. A synthetic immune receptor repertoire was used to minimize amplification bias, and remaining bias was computationally removed after sequencing. For the original study's pipeline: Repertoire diversity was quantified as the Shannon entropy index using custom Python scripts. The unsorted, CD4+ and CD8+ repertoires were each analyzed separately, with the exception of combined analyses, where CD4+ and CD8+ sequences were merged in silico. Imported from immuneACCESS, the table was reduced by TCRdb to in-frame sequences with V and J called. These copies leave out some clones; in studies compared against another copy, an unresolved V gene accounts for under half, and the cause of the remainder is not known. That table supplies the V and J calls and clone size; D and trimming were determined from the DNA. Within this sample are tens of thousands of clones, with 93% of them counted one time only. Of the sample, roughly 2.6% falls within the top ten clones.

Sequencing was carried out using peripheral blood mononuclear cells (PBMCs). The chain links TRBV30 with TRBJ1-2; the D segment could be TRBD1, given 6 matching bases. The sequence was collected from a human donor with classical Hodgkin lymphoma. The DNA sequence follows: TGTGCCTGTCATAGGGACAAACCCTATGGCTACACCTTC. The encoded protein is CACHRDKPYGYTF.